This record looks at one TCR beta chain sequence and its context. Its antigen remains unidentified. The record has no base qualities; no much larger clone is one base away. These data come from a study of CD8+ T cells in alopecia areata (dated by TCRdb to between 2018 and 2020). For the wider study: To study T cell clonal expansion in alopecia areata, the researchers applied high-throughput TCRbeta sequencing to both the C3H/HeJ mouse model and human patients. In humans, TCRbeta sequencing was performed on scalp tissue and on sorted CD4+ and CD8+ peripheral blood T cells from healthy controls and from patients with patchy or totalis/universalis alopecia areata. Scalp clonality was compared across normal scalp (n=4), patchy alopecia areata scalp (n=8), and alopecia totalis/universalis scalp (n=8). RNA was extracted with the PAXgene miRNA kit for fixed scalp, the miRNeasy kit for PBMCs, and the RNeasy kit for mouse skin. immunoSEQ multiplex PCR using 35 Vbeta forward primers and 13 Jbeta reverse primers was used to amplify TCRbeta CDR3 regions.

PBMCs were separated by density centrifugation and stained for CD3, CD4 and CD8, after which CD4+ and CD8+ T cells were sorted on a FACSAria. Unaffected controls provided scalp biopsies and blood samples. Taken from the germline V gene, the CDR1 and CDR2 loops are MGHDK and SYGVNS. The CDR3 sequence holds 12 residues, the cysteine and phenylalanine included. Only the CDR3 DNA stays, 36 bases, in frame from base 1. V is clipped by 1 base and J by 6 bases, and the sequence between their germline boundaries is 7 bases long. What the study reported, not specific to this receptor: Shared TCR sequences between patients were less evident than in mice, which may be partly attributable to HLA diversity in the patient population. Compared with normal scalp, lesional scalp, particularly in alopecia totalis/universalis, had higher clonality and more expanded CD8+ clones, which suggests antigenic drive. Unlike mouse skin, which is dominated by gammadelta T cells, normal human skin has resident alphabeta T cells that are also sequenced, and this complicates analysis of the scalp TCR repertoire.

Library method: the immunoSEQ multiplex PCR assay. RNA was extracted from all samples and reverse transcribed into cDNA as template for TCR sequencing. SuperScript III was used to make first-strand cDNA, primed with a 2:1 mix of oligo-dT and random hexamers. Amplification bias was assessed with a synthetic immune receptor repertoire, and residual bias was removed computationally. In the original analysis: Raw reads were preprocessed to remove errors, and CDR3 was defined according to IMGT conventions as the region from the conserved cysteine to phenylalanine. Clonality was computed as 1 minus the Shannon entropy, with the entropy normalized by log2 of the number of productive unique TCRs. Scalp TCRbeta sequences were cross-referenced with sorted blood CD4 and CD8 repertoires so that the CD4 or CD8 identity of scalp clones could be inferred. Held by TCRdb, this immuneACCESS table contains in-frame sequences only and omits some clones. Under half of the omission traces to an unresolved V gene where checked; the cause of the rest is unknown. That table is the source of V, J and clone size, and D and trimming were worked out from the DNA. The sample table holds roughly 150,000 clones, of which less than 75% were seen once. 36% of the sample lies in the top ten.

The rearranged segments are TRBV25-1 and TRBJ2-7; TRBD2 might be the D gene, on 5 matching bases. The clonotype originates from a human donor in good health. Sequenced: CD8+ T cells sorted from blood. The CDR3 amino acid sequence is: CASSESSLEQYF. The bases are TGTGCCAGCAGTGAATCTAGCCTCGAGCAGTACTTC.